A single sample gave rise to the 27 T cell receptor beta chains below, sequenced in a study of cytomegalovirus exposure and HLA in healthy donors. The primer mix had 60 Vbeta and 13 Jbeta primers. The method was immunoSEQ multiplex PCR; TCRdb's version includes in-frame clones alone and lacks a portion of them. The sample gives 130,000 or so clones, 84% of which show up once; about 3% is in the top ten. The sequenced sample consisted of PBMCs. These receptors came from a woman between 18 and 29 years old in good health and CMV-seropositive.

This chain connects TRBV30 to TRBJ2-7; D is unresolved. The V gene's germline CDR1 is GTSNPN and CDR2 SVGIG (reference sequence). Trimming removed 1 base at V and 4 bases at J, with 8 bases between. The length of the CDR3 is 12 residues. CDR3 DNA sequence: TGTGCCTGGAGTGGCTACCAATACGAGCAGTACTTC. This gives the protein CAWSGYQYEQYF.

The J gene is TRBJ2-1, the V gene TRBV6-1; 7 bases fit TRBD1. Germline-derived CDR1 and CDR2 are MNHNS and SASEGT. The CDR3 length is 15 residues. After removal of 3 bases from V and 3 bases from J, the junction contained 5 bases not matched to a gene. This CDR3 reads CASSDLTGNYNEQFF. The CDR3 DNA is TGTGCCAGCAGTGACTTGACAGGGAACTACAATGAGCAGTTCTTC.

The chain couples TRBV10-1 to TRBJ1-2; a possible D gene is TRBD1 (5 bases). The CDR3 has 15 residues. Germline CDR1 is WNHNN and CDR2 is SYGVQD (reference sequence). V shed 0 bases and J shed 4 bases, with 12 bases lying between them. The DNA of the CDR3 is TGCGCCAGCAGTGAGTCGAAGGCAGGGCGCTATGGCTACACCTTC. This gives the protein CASSESKAGRYGYTF.

This sequence joins TRBV5-1 and TRBJ1-1, with 9 bases lining up with TRBD1. Germline values: CDR1 SGHRS, CDR2 YFSETQ. The CDR3 is 14 residues long. Losses at the gene ends were 4 bases for V and 1 base for J; bases not matched to a gene: 2. CDR3 sequence reads: CASSGQGTNTEAFF. The DNA of the CDR3 is TGCGCCAGCAGCGGACAGGGGACGAACACTGAAGCTTTCTTT.

The chain joins TRBV11-2 to TRBJ2-5; TRBD2 aligns across 7 bases. This CDR3 is built from 15 residues. Trimming removed 5 bases from V and 2 bases from J; junction bases left unmatched: 8. Germline V CDR1 and CDR2: SGHAT, FQNNGV. Written as DNA, the CDR3 is TGTGCCAGCAGCCCCCCGCTAGCGGAACAAGAGACCCAGTACTTC. Translating it yields CASSPPLAEQETQYF.

A few counts support this clone. The genes are TRBV15 and TRBJ2-5, with D maybe TRBD2 (7 bases). The J call may be wrong; the DNA end is better matched by TRBJ2-7. Germline V CDR1 and CDR2: LNHNV, YYDKDF (reference sequence). This CDR3 is built from 17 residues. The CDR3 here is CATSRAGGAGEGYEQYF. The CDR3 region has the DNA TGTGCCACCAGCAGAGCCGGGGGCGCGGGGGAAGGCTACGAGCAGTACTTC.

The chain carries TRBV5-4 and TRBJ2-5; D may be TRBD2 (6 bases). V was trimmed by 1 base and J by 3 bases, leaving 10 bases between them. Germline V gene lookup returns CDR1 SGHNT and CDR2 YYREEE (reference sequence). This CDR3 is 14 amino acids long. Written as DNA, the CDR3 is TGTGCCAGCAGCTTGCGGGGGAGTGAAGAGACCCAGTACTTC. Residues: CASSLRGSEETQYF.

This clone was counted only a few times. The chain carries TRBV28 and TRBJ1-5; D gene uncertain. Germline V CDR1 and CDR2: MDHEN, SYDVKM. V was pared by 5 bases and J by 11 bases, with 19 bases between. The CDR3 sequence is 14 residues long. CDR3: CASSPWVGPAAQHF. In DNA form, the CDR3 reads TGTGCCAGCAGTCCCTGGGTGGGTCCAGCGGCCCAGCATTTT.

J is TRBJ1-2 and V is TRBV9; D call uncertain. CDR1 is SGDLS, CDR2 YYNGEE, per germline. V gave up 3 bases and J gave up 7 bases, with 7 bases separating them. The CDR3 is made up of 11 amino acids. This CDR3 reads CASSALRGYTF. The CDR3 nucleotides are TGTGCCAGCAGCGCCCTCCGTGGCTACACCTTC.

J is TRBJ2-5 and V is TRBV7-6; D remains ambiguous. The germline V gene has CDR1 SGHVS and CDR2 FNYEAQ. Trimming took 0 bases from V and 4 from J, leaving 3 bases between them. The CDR3 is made up of 12 amino acids. The CDR3 DNA reads TGTGCCAGCAGCTTAGCCGGAGAGACCCAGTACTTC. The encoded protein is CASSLAGETQYF. Full variable domain (outside the CDR3, taken from reference TRBV7-6 and TRBJ2-5): GAGVSQSPRYKVTKRGQDVALRCDPISGHVSLYWYRQALGQGPEFLTYFNYEAQQDKSGLPNDRFSAERPEGSISTLTIQRTEQRDSAMYRCASSLAGETQYFGPGTRLLVL.

This clone was seen a few times. This chain uses TRBV6-1 with TRBJ1-2; D gene uncertain. CDR3 length: 18 amino acids. The germline V and J ends were trimmed by 1 base and 5 bases, with 23 bases remaining between them. CDR1 MNHNS and CDR2 SASEGT come from the germline V gene. The CDR3 spells CASSEVFDLAARGYGYTF. CDR3 in DNA: TGTGCCAGCAGTGAAGTTTTCGACTTAGCAGCCCGGGGATATGGCTACACCTTC.

The V and J genes are TRBV15 and TRBJ2-1, with 13 bases fitting TRBD2. CDR3 length: 15 residues. Germline lookup yields CDR1 LNHNV and CDR2 YYDKDF (reference sequence). The V and J ends lost 2 bases and 10 bases, in that order; junction bases with no gene match: 5. The CDR3 reads CATSRTLTSGGEQFF. As DNA, the CDR3 is TGTGCCACCAGCAGAACTTTGACTAGCGGGGGGGAGCAGTTCTTC.

This chain uses TRBV19 with TRBJ2-1; D perhaps matches TRBD2 (6 bases). The germline V gene encodes CDR1 LNHDA and CDR2 SQIVND (reference sequence). The CDR3 length is 17 residues. Trimming removed 1 base at V and 0 bases at J, with 13 bases between. Written as DNA, the CDR3 is TGTGCCAGTAGTATAGTATTTGACGGGAGCTCCTACAATGAGCAGTTCTTC. Its protein product is CASSIVFDGSSYNEQFF.

The chain uses TRBV29-1 and TRBJ2-7, with TRBD1 matching over 7 bases. CDR3 size: 12 residues. V was clipped by 5 bases and J by 2 bases; unmatched bases: 3. Germline lookup yields CDR1 SQVTM and CDR2 ANQGSEA. In DNA, the CDR3 is TGCAGCGTTAGGACAGGAACCTACGAGCAGTACTTC. Protein product: CSVRTGTYEQYF.

This clone has just one count. The chain uses TRBV19 and TRBJ2-7; 7 bases line up with TRBD2. The CDR3 loop spans 14 amino acids. The germline V gene encodes CDR1 LNHDA and CDR2 SQIVND (reference sequence). With V trimmed by 5 bases and J by 6 bases, 10 bases remained unmatched. CDR3 bases: TGTGCCAGTAGTGGGGGGACTATCCACGGCGAGCAGTACTTC. Amino acid sequence: CASSGGTIHGEQYF.

This chain uses TRBV6-1 with TRBJ1-6; TRBD1 agrees at 7 bases. V lost 10 bases, J lost 0 bases, and 6 bases stayed unmatched. CDR3 length equals 15 residues. Germline-derived CDR1 and CDR2 are MNHNS and SASEGT. As DNA, the CDR3 is TGTGCCACCCGACAGGGTACCTCCTATAATTCACCCCTCCACTTT. Its translation: CATRQGTSYNSPLHF.

The V call is TRBV9, the J call TRBJ2-2, with D perhaps TRBD2 (7 bases). Per the germline V gene, CDR1 is SGDLS and CDR2 is YYNGEE. This CDR3 has 17 amino acids. V was clipped by 3 bases and J by 6 bases, with 21 bases between them. CDR3 nucleotide sequence: TGTGCCAGCAGCGCGAAGGGGGGGCAGGATGGGGCCGGGGAGCTGTTTTTT. Translating gives CASSAKGGQDGAGELFF.

The V gene is TRBV27, the J gene TRBJ2-1; 7 positions match TRBD2. The CDR3 length is 13 residues. From germline, CDR1 is MNHEY and CDR2 SMNVEV (reference sequence). J gave up 10 bases and V 3 bases, and 6 bases lay outside the gene matches. CDR3 amino acids: CASSFRGVPEQFF. Written as DNA, the CDR3 is TGTGCCAGCAGTTTTCGGGGGGTCCCGGAGCAGTTCTTC.

The chain employs TRBV29-1 and TRBJ2-7; TRBD2 matches 11 bases. The CDR3 consists of 12 residues. The germline V gene has CDR1 SQVTM and CDR2 ANQGSEA. Losses at the gene ends were 4 bases for V and 7 bases for J; bases not matched to a gene: 3. In DNA, the CDR3 is TGCAGCGTTGTGGCTAGCGGGGGGGAGCAGTACTTC. It is translated as CSVVASGGEQYF.

The chain carries TRBV2 and TRBJ2-1; TRBD2 matches at 11 bases. The V gene end was trimmed by 3 bases and the J gene end by 7 bases; junction bases not matched to a gene: 8. The CDR3 consists of 16 residues. Germline CDR1 is SNHLY and CDR2 is FYNNEI. CDR3 residues: CASSEPLAGGRNEQFF. For the CDR3, the DNA is TGTGCCAGCAGTGAGCCCCTAGCGGGGGGCCGTAATGAGCAGTTCTTC. The whole variable domain, filled in from reference TRBV2 and TRBJ2-1, reads EPEVTQTPSHQVTQMGQEVILRCVPISNHLYFYWYRQILGQKVEFLVSFYNNEISEKSEIFDDQFSVERPDGSNFTLKIRSTKLEDSAMYFCASSEPLAGGRNEQFFGPGTRLTVL.

The chain recombines TRBV10-3 with TRBJ2-7; maybe TRBD1 (5 bases). The germline V and J ends were trimmed by 5 bases and 4 bases, with 15 bases remaining between them. Germline lookup yields CDR1 ENHRY and CDR2 SYGVKD. The CDR3 loop spans 14 amino acids. CDR3: CAISSERTNYEQYF. The CDR3 DNA reads as TGTGCCATCAGTAGTGAGAGGACAAATTACGAGCAGTACTTC.

The rearrangement joins TRBV28 to TRBJ1-3; 7 nucleotides agree with TRBD1. The CDR3 contains 14 residues. After removal of 5 bases from V and 2 bases from J, the junction contained 3 bases not matched to a gene. CDR1 is MDHEN and CDR2 is SYDVKM in the germline V gene. CDR3 loop: CASSEQGTGNTIYF. DNA of the CDR3: TGTGCCAGCAGTGAACAGGGGACTGGAAACACCATATATTTT.

This rearrangement joins TRBV27 to TRBJ1-5; 10 bases agree with TRBD1. The CDR3 length is 15 residues. Germline values: CDR1 MNHEY, CDR2 SMNVEV (reference sequence). V shed 6 bases, J shed 1 base, and the junction held 3 bases outside the gene matches. In nucleotides, the CDR3 is TGTGCCAGCAGAGGACAGGGGGGAAGCAATCAGCCCCAGCATTTT. Translating gives CASRGQGGSNQPQHF.

The chain employs TRBV4-1 and TRBJ2-1; D remains unclear. V was pared by 0 bases and J by 4 bases, with 7 bases between. CDR1 is MGHRA, CDR2 YSYEKL, per germline. The CDR3 totals 14 residues. CDR3 in amino acids: CASSQDERYNEQFF. In DNA form, the CDR3 reads TGCGCCAGCAGCCAAGATGAACGGTACAATGAGCAGTTCTTC.

This chain links TRBV7-9 with TRBJ1-2, with D perhaps matching TRBD1 (5 bases). Germline CDR1 reads SEHNR; CDR2 reads FQNEAQ (reference sequence). Trimming left V 2 bases short and J 2 bases short, with 12 bases between. The CDR3 length is 15 residues. CDR3 DNA: TGTGCCAGCAGCTTATCTGCAGGGTTGAACTATGGCTACACCTTC. This translates into CASSLSAGLNYGYTF.

This clone has only one observation. The chain recombines TRBV25-1 with TRBJ1-4, with 7 bases identical to TRBD1. The V gene's germline CDR1 is MGHDK and CDR2 SYGVNS. This CDR3 region has 12 residues. Trimming at V came to 3 bases and at J to 10 bases, leaving 2 bases not matched to a gene. This chain's CDR3 is CASSEQGGKLFF. The DNA for the CDR3 is TGTGCCAGCAGTGAGCAGGGGGGAAAACTGTTTTTT.

This chain uses TRBV2 with TRBJ2-1; D is undetermined. This CDR3 comprises 13 residues. Per the germline V gene, CDR1 is SNHLY and CDR2 is FYNNEI. The V end lost 7 bases, the J end lost 8 bases, and 15 bases lay between the germline ends. CDR3: CASTLDSFDEQFF. CDR3 coding DNA: TGTGCCAGCACTTTAGACTCTTTCGATGAGCAGTTCTTC.